Listed below are T cell receptor beta chains from one sample, sequenced in a study of T-cell memory formation after mild COVID-19. TCRdb processed the 5' RACE reads anew with MiXCR; each CDR3 protein has one entry. The data hold under 650,000 distinct CDR3 sequences, with over 15% observed a single time. Sequencing was performed on PBMCs or a T cell subset sorted from them (not recorded which). The source of these receptors is an adult woman who had mild COVID-19 (a few samples of this study predate the infection). Cell type and time point are not known. Each CDR3 is given with its conserved first and last residue. A D gene is named only where the DNA matches it firmly. Only part of the rows carry a size: once, few, many, or a class if the clone is expanded.

clone size	D gene	V gene	CDR3 length	J gene	CDR3 DNA	CDR3 protein
.	TRBD1	TRBV18	16	TRBJ1-1	TGTGCCAGCTCACCATTGACAGGGAATCGTAACACTGAAGCTTTCTTT	CASSPLTGNRNTEAFF
.	TRBD2	TRBV4-1	14	TRBJ2-7	TGCGCCAGCAGCCTCCGTCAGGGAGGGGACGAGCAGTACTTC	CASSLRQGGDEQYF
.	.	TRBV30	11	TRBJ2-1	TGTGCCTGCATGGAATACAATGAGCAGTTCTTC	CACMEYNEQFF
few	.	TRBV12-3/TRBV12-4	14	TRBJ1-5	TGTGCCAGCAGTTCCGACAATAGAAATCAGCCCCAGCATTTT	CASSSDNRNQPQHF
many	.	TRBV20-1	11	TRBJ1-1	TGCAGTGCTAAAGGGGTAACTGAAGCTTTCTTT	CSAKGVTEAFF
.	.	TRBV2	14	TRBJ2-2	TGTGCCAGCCGGGCTAGGGGGAACACCGGGGAGCTGTTTTTT	CASRARGNTGELFF
few	.	TRBV27	11	TRBJ2-7	TGTGCCAGCCAACTTGGGTACGAGCAGTACTTC	CASQLGYEQYF
.	TRBD2	TRBV7-8	20	TRBJ2-4	TGTGCCAGCAGCCCATTTATGGCCCAACTAGCGGGGGGTGGCAAAAACATTCAGTACTTC	CASSPFMAQLAGGGKNIQYF
many	.	TRBV6-2/TRBV6-3	14	TRBJ2-7	TGTGCCAGCAGTTCGGGGTCCCGACCTTACGAGCAGTACTTC	CASSSGSRPYEQYF
many	.	TRBV29-1	15	TRBJ2-2	TGCAGCGTTGAGTCCGGGCCAGGGATGGCCGGGGAGCTGTTTTTT	CSVESGPGMAGELFF
.	.	TRBV20-1	14	TRBJ2-7	TGCAGTGCTAGACAAGACTCAGGAGCTTACGAGCAGTACTTC	CSARQDSGAYEQYF
.	.	TRBV2	12	TRBJ2-7	TGTGCCAGGAGGGGGGTCAACTACGAGCAGTACTTC	CARRGVNYEQYF
few	.	TRBV29-1	13	TRBJ2-7	TGCAGCGCAACCCTTGGACAGACCTACGAGCAGTACTTC	CSATLGQTYEQYF